One and the same sample provided the 21 T cell receptor beta chains below, sequenced in a study of cytomegalovirus exposure and HLA in healthy donors. The primer mix had 60 Vbeta and 13 Jbeta primers. Profiling relied on immunoSEQ multiplex PCR, and the TCRdb table lists in-frame clones only, not all of them. The sample has roughly 100,000 clones; approximately 82% are singletons. The sample comprised PBMCs. Receptor source: a man aged 40-55 years in good health and CMV-seronegative.

V usage is TRBV27 and J usage is TRBJ1-5, with 7 bases matching TRBD1. The CDR3 loop spans 14 amino acids. V was pared by 8 bases and J by 9 bases, with 13 bases of the junction left unmatched. CDR1 and CDR2 from the germline V gene are MNHEY and SMNVEV (reference sequence). The CDR3 here is CASGQDRSGGPQHF. CDR3 DNA sequence: TGTGCCAGCGGCCAGGACAGGTCCGGGGGGCCCCAGCATTTT.

The gene calls are TRBV7-8 and TRBJ2-1; the D gene is possibly TRBD2 (6 bases). Between the trimmed V and J ends, which lost 0 bases and 3 bases, there was a span of 12 bases. Germline V CDR1 and CDR2: SGHVS, FQNEAQ. The CDR3 is 16 amino acids. CDR3 sequence reads: CASSLAGGRGYNEQFF. In nucleotides, the CDR3 is TGTGCCAGCAGCTTAGCGGGAGGACGTGGCTACAATGAGCAGTTCTTC.

The V gene is TRBV7-9, the J gene TRBJ2-1; 10 bases line up with TRBD2. From germline, CDR1 is SEHNR and CDR2 FQNEAQ (reference sequence). This CDR3 has 14 amino acids. Losses at the gene ends were 3 bases for V and 8 bases for J; bases not matched to a gene: 4. For the CDR3, the DNA is TGTGCCAGCAGCTTCGGCCTAGCGGGGGATGAGCAGTTCTTC. Translated, it gives CASSFGLAGDEQFF.

This chain links TRBV10-3 with TRBJ2-2; 10 bases match TRBD1. Trimming at V came to 3 bases and at J to 4 bases, leaving 5 bases not matched to a gene. The germline V gene encodes CDR1 ENHRY and CDR2 SYGVKD. This CDR3 region has 16 residues. The CDR3 spells CAISDRQGAGTGELFF. The CDR3 coding sequence is TGTGCCATCAGTGACCGACAGGGGGCCGGCACCGGGGAGCTGTTTTTT.

The chain combines TRBV10-3 with TRBJ2-2; D may be TRBD2 (5 bases). CDR3 length: 15 amino acids. Trimming pared 6 bases from V and 0 bases from J, leaving 11 bases between. Germline CDR1 ENHRY, CDR2 SYGVKD. The CDR3 DNA is TGTGCCATCAGCCCAGGAGGTACGAACACCGGGGAGCTGTTTTTT. This codes for CAISPGGTNTGELFF.

This clone was observed a handful of times. The chain recombines TRBV5-1 with TRBJ1-2, with D possibly matching TRBD1 (5 bases). V dropped 0 bases and J dropped 4 bases, with 13 bases sitting between them. There are 15 residues in the CDR3. Germline V CDR1 and CDR2: SGHRS, YFSETQ. CDR3 nucleotide sequence: TGCGCCAGCAGCTTGGATAGAGGGGAGGCCTATGGCTACACCTTC. It is translated as CASSLDRGEAYGYTF.

The chain joins TRBV18 to TRBJ1-6; a weak D match, TRBD1 (6 bases). CDR3 size: 16 residues. Trimming shortened V by 4 bases and J by 7 bases, and 17 bases separated the two germline ends. The germline gives CDR1 KGHSH, CDR2 LQKENI. Here the CDR3 DNA reads TGTGCCAGCTCACTACTGGACAGAACTTTAAATTCACCCCTCCACTTT. Translated: CASSLLDRTLNSPLHF.

The chain links TRBV7-9 to TRBJ2-3; 9 bases are shared with TRBD1. This CDR3 has 16 amino acids. V lost 4 bases and J lost 0; bases outside the gene matches: 5. Germline CDR1 is SEHNR and CDR2 is FQNEAQ (reference sequence). CDR3 coding DNA: TGTGCCAGCAGCTCTACAGGGGGCTCTAGCACAGATACGCAGTATTTT. Translation: CASSSTGGSSTDTQYF.

The chain combines TRBV29-1 with TRBJ2-5; 10 bases line up with TRBD2. The V gene's germline CDR1 is SQVTM and CDR2 ANQGSEA. V was pared by 6 bases and J by 5 bases, with 9 bases of the junction left unmatched. This CDR3 has 14 residues. The CDR3 region has the DNA TGCAGCGTCGATCTAGCGGGAGCCGTGGAGACCCAGTACTTC. It codes for CSVDLAGAVETQYF.

A note on this clone: Other DNA sequences in this specimen translate into the identical CDR3. The CDR3 spells CASSSTGDTEAFF. Here the CDR3 DNA reads TGTGCCAGTAGTTCAACAGGTGACACTGAAGCTTTCTTT. The rearrangement links TRBV19 to TRBJ1-1; D might be TRBD1 (5 bases). Between the trimmed V and J ends, which lost 5 bases and 3 bases, there was a span of 10 bases. The CDR3 is made up of 13 amino acids. Germline V gene sequence: CDR1 LNHDA, CDR2 SQIVND (reference sequence). The full variable domain, in which reference TRBV19 and TRBJ1-1 provide the parts outside the CDR3, is DGGITQSPKYLFRKEGQNVTLSCEQNLNHDAMYWYRQDPGQGLRLIYYSQIVNDFQKGDIAEGYSVSREKKESFPLTVTSAQKNPTAFYLCASSSTGDTEAFFGQGTRLTVV.

This clone was seen more than once but under ten times. The chain combines TRBV13 with TRBJ2-1, with D possibly being TRBD2 (5 bases). The germline gives CDR1 PRHDT, CDR2 FYEKMQ (reference sequence). V was trimmed by 2 bases and J by 2 bases, leaving 7 bases between them. This CDR3 region has 14 residues. CDR3 protein: CASSLSGTYNEQFF. Written as DNA, the CDR3 is TGTGCCAGCAGCTTAAGCGGTACCTACAATGAGCAGTTCTTC.

The J gene is TRBJ2-7, the V gene TRBV6-1; D is possibly TRBD2 (6 bases). Germline CDR1 and CDR2: MNHNS and SASEGT. V lost 1 base to trimming and J lost 3 bases, with 13 bases between them. This CDR3 comprises 15 residues. CDR3 sequence (DNA): TGTGCCAGCAGTGAAGGGCCGGGGGAAATCTACGAGCAGTACTTC. It yields the protein CASSEGPGEIYEQYF.

The chain carries TRBV6-6 and TRBJ2-7; 7 nucleotides align to TRBD2. The CDR3 sequence is 15 residues long. Germline CDR1 reads MNHNY; CDR2 reads SVGAGI (reference sequence). Trimming at V came to 6 bases and at J to 5 bases, leaving 13 bases not matched to a gene. The CDR3 bases are TGTGCCAGCAGGACCAGCGGGAAACAAAGTGACGAGCAGTACTTC. Amino acid sequence: CASRTSGKQSDEQYF.

CDR3 residues: CASSPANLLVAGELFF. DNA of the CDR3: TGCGCCAGCAGCCCCGCTAACTTGCTTGTGGCCGGGGAGCTGTTTTTT. The chain uses TRBV4-1 and TRBJ2-2; no definite D call. Germline assignment: CDR1 MGHRA and CDR2 YSYEKL. The CDR3 is 16 residues long. Between the trimmed V and J ends, which lost 4 bases and 6 bases, there was a span of 18 bases.

V gene TRBV4-1 combines with J gene TRBJ1-1, with a tentative D call TRBD1 (6 bases). V shed 1 base and J shed 2 bases, with 17 bases lying between them. Germline assignment: CDR1 MGHRA and CDR2 YSYEKL. The CDR3 has 17 amino acids. CDR3 protein: CASSQVYQGGGNTEAFF. The CDR3 region has the DNA TGCGCCAGCAGCCAAGTTTATCAAGGGGGGGGAAACACTGAAGCTTTCTTT.

This clone was recorded once. The CDR3 protein is CARSLSLSAMNTEAFF. The CDR3 DNA is TGTGCCAGAAGCTTGTCATTGAGCGCCATGAACACTGAAGCTTTCTTT. The chain carries TRBV5-3 and TRBJ1-1; D uncertain. TRBV5-3 is sorted into the ORF group, with uncertain function. The CDR3 totals 16 residues. V lost 1 base, J lost 0 bases, and 13 bases lay in between.

This sequence joins TRBV6-1 and TRBJ2-7; 9 bases line up with TRBD1. With 1 base clipped from V and 12 bases from J, the junction kept 4 bases outside the gene matches. Germline CDR1 reads MNHNS; CDR2 reads SASEGT. The CDR3 has 12 residues. The CDR3 reads CASSEGDRATYF. In nucleotides, the CDR3 is TGTGCCAGCAGTGAAGGGGACAGGGCCACGTACTTC.

This chain joins TRBV11-2 and TRBJ2-3; 9 bases fit TRBD2. The CDR3 consists of 13 residues. Germline V lookup: CDR1 SGHAT, CDR2 FQNNGV. J gave up 15 bases and V 0 bases, and 7 bases lay outside the gene matches. In nucleotides, the CDR3 is TGTGCCAGCAGCTTAGATCTTGGGACTAGCCAATATTTT. It codes for CASSLDLGTSQYF.

The chain recombines TRBV25-1 with TRBJ1-4; D remains unclear. The CDR3 loop spans 14 amino acids. V was clipped by 2 bases and J by 6 bases, with 10 bases between them. The germline gives CDR1 MGHDK, CDR2 SYGVNS. The CDR3 loop is CASSEPGRHEKLFF. For the CDR3, the DNA is TGTGCCAGCAGTGAACCCGGCAGGCATGAAAAACTGTTTTTT.

In DNA, the CDR3 is TGCGCCAGCAGGCTGGACTTAAACAATGAGCAGTTCTTC. Residues: CASRLDLNNEQFF. This rearrangement joins TRBV4-1 to TRBJ2-1; a possible D gene is TRBD2 (5 bases). Germline-derived CDR1 and CDR2 are MGHRA and YSYEKL. Trimming took off 6 bases at V and 5 bases at J, with 11 bases between the two ends. The CDR3 length is 13 residues.

The V and J genes are TRBV5-1 and TRBJ1-2, with a weak D call TRBD1 (5 bases). Per the germline V gene, CDR1 is SGHRS and CDR2 is YFSETQ. The CDR3 is 15 residues long. Trimming removed 5 bases from V and 0 bases from J, with 14 bases in between. CDR3 amino acids: CASRVGPGANYGYTF. The CDR3 nucleotides are TGCGCCAGCAGAGTGGGACCGGGAGCTAACTATGGCTACACCTTC. The whole variable domain, remainder taken from reference TRBV5-1 and TRBJ1-2, is KAGVTQTPRYLIKTRGQQVTLSCSPISGHRSVSWYQQTPGQGLQFLFEYFSETQRNKGNFPGRFSGRQFSNSRSEMNVSTLELGDSALYLCASRVGPGANYGYTFGSGTRLTVV.